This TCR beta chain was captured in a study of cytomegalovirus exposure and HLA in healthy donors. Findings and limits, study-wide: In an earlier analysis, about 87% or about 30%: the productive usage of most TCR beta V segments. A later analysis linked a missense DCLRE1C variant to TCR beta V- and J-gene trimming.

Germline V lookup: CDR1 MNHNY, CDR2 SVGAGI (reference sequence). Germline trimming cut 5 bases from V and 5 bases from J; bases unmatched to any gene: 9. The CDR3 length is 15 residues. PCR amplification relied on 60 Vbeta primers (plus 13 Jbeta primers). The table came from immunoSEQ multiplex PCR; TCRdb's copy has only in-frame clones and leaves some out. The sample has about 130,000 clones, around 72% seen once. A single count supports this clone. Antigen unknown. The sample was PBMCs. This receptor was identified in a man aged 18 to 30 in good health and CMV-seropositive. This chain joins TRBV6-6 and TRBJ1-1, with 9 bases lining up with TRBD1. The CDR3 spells CASSHLGTGRTEAFF. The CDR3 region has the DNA TGTGCCAGCAGTCATCTTGGGACAGGGAGAACTGAAGCTTTCTTT.